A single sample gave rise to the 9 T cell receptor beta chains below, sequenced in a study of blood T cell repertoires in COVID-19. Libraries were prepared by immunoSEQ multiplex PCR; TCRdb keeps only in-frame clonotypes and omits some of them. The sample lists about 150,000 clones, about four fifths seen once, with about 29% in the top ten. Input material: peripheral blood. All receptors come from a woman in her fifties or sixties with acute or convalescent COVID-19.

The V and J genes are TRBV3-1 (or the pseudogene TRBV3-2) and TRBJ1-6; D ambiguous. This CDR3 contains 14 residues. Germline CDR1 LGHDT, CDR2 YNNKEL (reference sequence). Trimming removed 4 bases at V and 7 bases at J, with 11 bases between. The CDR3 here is CASSPLHINSPLHF. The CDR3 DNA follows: TGTGCCAGCAGCCCCTTACATATCAATTCACCCCTCCACTTT.

CDR3 loop: CAWSGSGEKLFF. The CDR3 DNA reads TGTGCCTGGAGTGGTTCGGGGGAAAAACTGTTTTTT. This chain connects TRBV30 to TRBJ1-4, with unresolved D. The CDR3 is made up of 12 amino acids. Germline CDR1 GTSNPN, CDR2 SVGIG (reference sequence). Trimming shortened V by 1 base and J by 8 bases, and 8 bases separated the two germline ends.

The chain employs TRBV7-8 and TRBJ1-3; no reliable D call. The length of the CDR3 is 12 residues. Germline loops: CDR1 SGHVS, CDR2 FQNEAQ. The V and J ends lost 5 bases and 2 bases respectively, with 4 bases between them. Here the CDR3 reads CASSPTGNTIYF. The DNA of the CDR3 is TGTGCCAGCAGCCCCACTGGAAACACCATATATTTT. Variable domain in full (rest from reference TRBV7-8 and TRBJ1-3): GAGVSQSPRYKVAKRGQDVALRCDPISGHVSLFWYQQALGQGPEFLTYFQNEAQLDKSGLPSDRFFAERPEGSVSTLKIQRTQQEDSAVYLCASSPTGNTIYFGEGSWLTVV.

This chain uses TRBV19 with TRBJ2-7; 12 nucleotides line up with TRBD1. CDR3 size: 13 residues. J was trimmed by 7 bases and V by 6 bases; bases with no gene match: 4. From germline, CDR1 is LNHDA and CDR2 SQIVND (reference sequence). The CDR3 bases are TGTGCCAGTAGGGGACAGGGGGCTGGTGAGCAGTACTTC. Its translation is CASRGQGAGEQYF.

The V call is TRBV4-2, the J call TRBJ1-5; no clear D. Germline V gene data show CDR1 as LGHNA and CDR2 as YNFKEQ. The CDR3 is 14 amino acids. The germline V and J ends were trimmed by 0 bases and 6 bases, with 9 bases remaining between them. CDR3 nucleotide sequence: TGTGCCAGCAGCCAAGAAATTCGGGGTCAGCCCCAGCATTTT. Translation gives CASSQEIRGQPQHF.

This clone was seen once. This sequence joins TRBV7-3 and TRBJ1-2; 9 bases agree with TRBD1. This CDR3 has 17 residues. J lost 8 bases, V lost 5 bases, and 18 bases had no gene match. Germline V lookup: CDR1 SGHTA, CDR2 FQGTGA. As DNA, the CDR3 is TGTGCCAGCAGCGATGCATCCTCGAGACAGGGGGTAAAAGGCTACACCTTC. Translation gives CASSDASSRQGVKGYTF.

CDR3 in amino acids: CASSITRTGERYGYTF. CDR3 sequence (DNA): TGTGCCAGTAGTATTACTCGGACAGGGGAACGCTATGGCTACACCTTC. The J gene is TRBJ1-2, the V gene TRBV19, with 9 nucleotides matching TRBD1. CDR1 is LNHDA and CDR2 is SQIVND in the germline V gene (reference sequence). This CDR3 is 16 amino acids long. Trimming at V came to 3 bases and at J to 4 bases, leaving 9 bases not matched to a gene.

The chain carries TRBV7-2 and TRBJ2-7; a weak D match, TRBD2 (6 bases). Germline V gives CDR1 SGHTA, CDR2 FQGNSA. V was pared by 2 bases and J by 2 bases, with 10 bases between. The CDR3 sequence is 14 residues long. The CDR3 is CASSLLGTAYEQYF. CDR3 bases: TGTGCCAGCAGCTTATTGGGGACTGCCTACGAGCAGTACTTC.

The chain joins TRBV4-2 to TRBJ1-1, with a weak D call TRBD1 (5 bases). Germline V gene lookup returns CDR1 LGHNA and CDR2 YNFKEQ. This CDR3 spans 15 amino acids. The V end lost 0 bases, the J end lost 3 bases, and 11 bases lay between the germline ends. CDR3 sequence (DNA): TGTGCCAGCAGCCAAGATCCCGGCAGGGACACTGAAGCTTTCTTT. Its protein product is CASSQDPGRDTEAFF.